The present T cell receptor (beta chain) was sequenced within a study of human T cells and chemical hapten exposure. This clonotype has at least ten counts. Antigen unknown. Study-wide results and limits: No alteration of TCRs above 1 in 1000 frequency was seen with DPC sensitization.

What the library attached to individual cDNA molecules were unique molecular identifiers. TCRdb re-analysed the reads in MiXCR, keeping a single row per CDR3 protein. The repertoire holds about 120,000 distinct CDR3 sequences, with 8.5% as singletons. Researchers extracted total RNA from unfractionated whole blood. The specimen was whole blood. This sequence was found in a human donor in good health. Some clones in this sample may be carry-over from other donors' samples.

The CDR3 DNA sequence: TGTGCCAGTAGTGGAGGAGTCGGGGTAGGTCAGCCCCAGCATTTT. Protein: CASSGGVGVGQPQHF. The rearrangement links TRBV19 to TRBJ1-5; D uncertain. The CDR3 length is 15 residues. Trimming shortened V by 5 bases and J by 6 bases, and 17 bases separated the two germline ends. Per germline, CDR1 LNHDA and CDR2 SQIVND (reference sequence).